The 9 T cell receptor beta chains presented below share a single source sample, sequenced in a study of tumor-infiltrating lymphocytes in primary liver carcinoma. Constant-region priming of around 530 ng total RNA yielded TCR beta cDNA. ARM-PCR was slightly modified, and three nested multiplex PCR rounds with it gave rise to the TCR beta libraries. With TRBV1-TRBV30 forward primers and a C-beta reverse primer, the first two PCR rounds were run for 9 to 10 cycles each. TCRdb itself ran the multiplex PCR reads through MiXCR, one entry per CDR3 protein. The table has tens of thousands of distinct CDR3 sequences, roughly 74% seen once; the top ten hold about 15%. Joint extraction of RNA and DNA used about 17-32 mg of bulk tissue that was unsorted. Sequences were obtained from liver tumor tissue from sampling region 4. Documented subset: tumor region T4, right-lateral pole. All receptors derive from a man aged 35 to 55 with primary liver carcinoma and hepatitis B virus infection.

The chain carries TRBV11-1 and TRBJ2-3; unclear D gene. This CDR3 is built from 14 residues. Germline-derived CDR1 and CDR2 are SGHAT and FQDESV (reference sequence). V gave up 7 bases and J gave up 2 bases, with 13 bases separating them. The CDR3 sequence is CASNLRLDTDTQYF. The CDR3 DNA sequence: TGTGCCAGCAACCTAAGGTTAGACACAGATACGCAGTATTTT.

The V call is TRBV28, the J call TRBJ2-1; no firm D call. V lost 6 bases to trimming and J lost 3 bases, with 15 bases between them. The length of the CDR3 is 15 residues. Looked up from germline, CDR1 is MDHEN and CDR2 is SYDVKM. The CDR3 loop is CASSLESEFYNEQFF. In DNA form, the CDR3 reads TGTGCCAGCAGCCTCGAGAGCGAATTCTACAATGAGCAGTTCTTC.

A remark on this clonotype: The junction does not match germline at one end; this may be a read error. The chain employs TRBV4-2 and TRBJ2-7; 8 bases align to TRBD2. This CDR3 has 15 amino acids. From germline, CDR1 is LGHNA and CDR2 YNFKEQ. The CDR3 sequence is CTSSQDSGTDNEQYF. The CDR3 nucleotides are TGTACCAGTAGCCAAGATAGCGGGACGGACAACGAGCAGTACTTC.

In the case of this clonotype: This may be a read error: a much more frequent sequence differs by one nucleotide. The rearrangement links TRBV7-2 to TRBJ2-2; D is possibly TRBD2 (5 bases). The CDR3 contains 15 residues. Per the germline V gene, CDR1 is SGHTA and CDR2 is FQGNSA. This chain's CDR3 is CASSSRISSTGELLF. DNA for the CDR3: TGTGCCAGCAGCTCCCGGATTAGCAGCACCGGGGAGCTGTTGTTT.

Ten or more counts support this clonotype. With a much larger clone just one base away, this may be a read error. V usage is TRBV6-5 and J usage is TRBJ2-7, with 8 nucleotides matching TRBD1. This CDR3 is 14 amino acids long. Germline loops: CDR1 MNHEY, CDR2 SVGAGI. Here the CDR3 reads CASSPGTGRYEQCF. The DNA of the CDR3 is TGTGCCAGCAGTCCTGGGACAGGACGCTACGAGCAGTGCTTC.

A word on this clonotype: In this CDR3 the conserved last residue, phenylalanine or tryptophan, is missing, so a read error is likely. The chain recombines TRBV11-2 with TRBJ2-7; TRBD1 matches 8 bases. Looked up from germline, CDR1 is SGHAT and CDR2 is FQNNGV. The ends lost 1 base at V and 6 bases at J; junction bases unmatched: 11. This CDR3 spans 16 amino acids. Here the CDR3 DNA reads TGTGCCAGCAGCTTAGCAGGGGGCCCCTTTAACTCCGAGCAGTACTAC. This gives the protein CASSLAGGPFNSEQYY.

For this clonotype: Since a much larger clone is just one base distant, this may be a read error. This sequence joins TRBV19 and TRBJ1-1, with TRBD1 as a possible D gene (6 bases). CDR1 and CDR2 from the germline V gene are LNHDA and SQIVND (reference sequence). CDR3 length: 14 residues. CDR3 sequence reads: CASLPGHRGGEASF. CDR3 in DNA: TGTGCCAGTCTCCCGGGACACCGAGGGGGTGAAGCTTCCTTT.

The rearrangement links TRBV13 to TRBJ2-7; D is uncertain. V lost 5 bases and J lost 3, with 2 bases in between. The CDR3 runs to 10 residues. Germline loops: CDR1 PRHDT, CDR2 FYEKMQ (reference sequence). The CDR3 region has the DNA TGTGCCAGCAGCCGCTACGAGCAGTACTTC. This sequence encodes CASSRYEQYF.

On this clonotype: The junction departs from germline at one end; a sequencing error may be responsible. The chain recombines TRBV6-4 with TRBJ2-7, with 9 bases lining up with TRBD2. Germline V CDR1 and CDR2: MRHNA, SNTAGT. This CDR3 is built from 15 residues. The CDR3 sequence is CASSDPASGVYEQYF. CDR3 DNA: TGCGCCAGCAGTGACCCGGCTAGCGGGGTCTACGAGCAGTACTTC.